This T cell receptor beta chain is from a study of patients and donors after allogeneic stem cell transplantation. The trim removed 3 bases at V and 2 bases at J, leaving 6 bases unmatched. The length of the CDR3 is 16 residues. The germline V gene has CDR1 ENHRY and CDR2 SYGVKD. TCRdb re-called the RT-PCR reads with MiXCR, one entry per CDR3 protein. The sample holds about 400,000 distinct CDR3 sequences, roughly 17% seen once. This sequence originates from a human donor who was either an allogeneic HSCT recipient or a stem cell or donor lymphocyte infusion donor (not recorded which). It is not recorded whose cells these are; they may come from a transplant donor. The sequenced sample consisted of blood, either unsorted or a sorted T cell fraction (not recorded which). The J gene is TRBJ2-1, the V gene TRBV10-3; 8 bases agree with TRBD2. This CDR3 is CAISEVTSGPYNEQFF. DNA for the CDR3: TGTGCCATCAGTGAAGTAACTAGCGGTCCCTACAATGAGCAGTTCTTC.